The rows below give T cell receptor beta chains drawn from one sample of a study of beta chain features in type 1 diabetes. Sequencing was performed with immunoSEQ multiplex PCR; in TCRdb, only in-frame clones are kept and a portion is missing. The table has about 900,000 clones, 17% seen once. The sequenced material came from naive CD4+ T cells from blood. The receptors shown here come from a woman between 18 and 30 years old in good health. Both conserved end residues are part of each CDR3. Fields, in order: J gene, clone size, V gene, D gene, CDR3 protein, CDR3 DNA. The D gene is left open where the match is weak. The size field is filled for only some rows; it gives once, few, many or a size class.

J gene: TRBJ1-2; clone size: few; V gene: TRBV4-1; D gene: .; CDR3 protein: CASSQSGAGGYTF; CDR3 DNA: TGCGCCAGCAGCCAGTCGGGGGCTGGTGGCTACACCTTC
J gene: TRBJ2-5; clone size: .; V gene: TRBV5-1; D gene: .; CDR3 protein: CASSLGYRGETQYF; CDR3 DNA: TGCGCCAGCAGCTTGGGCTACCGGGGAGAGACCCAGTACTTC
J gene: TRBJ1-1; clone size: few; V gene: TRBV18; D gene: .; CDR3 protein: CASSPQENTEAFF; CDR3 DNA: TGTGCCAGCTCACCTCAAGAAAACACTGAAGCTTTCTTT
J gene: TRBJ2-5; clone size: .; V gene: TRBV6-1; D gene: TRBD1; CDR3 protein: CASRQGQGASETQYF; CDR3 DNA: TGTGCCAGCAGACAGGGACAGGGGGCGAGTGAGACCCAGTACTTC
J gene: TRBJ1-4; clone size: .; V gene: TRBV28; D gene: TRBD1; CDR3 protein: CASRGQGARAAGKLFF; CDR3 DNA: TGTGCCAGCAGGGGACAGGGGGCGCGGGCCGCCGGAAAACTGTTTTTT
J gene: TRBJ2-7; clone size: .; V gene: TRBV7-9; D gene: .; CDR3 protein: CASSDTLQATYEQYF; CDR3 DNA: TGTGCCAGCAGCGATACCCTACAGGCCACCTACGAGCAGTACTTC
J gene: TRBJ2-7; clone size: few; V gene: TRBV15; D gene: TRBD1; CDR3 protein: CATSRDPSDRGSPSTFHEQYF; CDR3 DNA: TGTGCCACCAGCAGAGATCCCTCTGACAGGGGTTCTCCCTCCACCTTTCACGAGCAGTACTTC
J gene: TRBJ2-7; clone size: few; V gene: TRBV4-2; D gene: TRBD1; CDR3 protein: CASSLDRDSSYEQYF; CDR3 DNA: TGTGCCAGCAGCCTTGACAGGGATAGCTCCTACGAGCAGTACTTC
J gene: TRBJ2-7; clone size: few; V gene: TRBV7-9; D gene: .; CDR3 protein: CASSLEPHPSREQYF; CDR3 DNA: TGTGCCAGCAGCTTAGAACCCCACCCAAGTAGAGAGCAGTACTTC
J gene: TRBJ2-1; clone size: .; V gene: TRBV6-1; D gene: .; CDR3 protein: CASSVGKPAEQFF; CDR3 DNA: TGTGCCAGCAGCGTGGGCAAGCCGGCTGAGCAGTTCTTC
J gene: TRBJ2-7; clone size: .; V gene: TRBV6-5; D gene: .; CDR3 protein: CASSYSKTAYEQYF; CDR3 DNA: TGTGCCAGCAGTTACTCGAAGACAGCCTACGAGCAGTACTTC
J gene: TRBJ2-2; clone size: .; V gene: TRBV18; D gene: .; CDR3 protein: CASSPDEWTGELFF; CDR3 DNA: TGTGCCAGCTCACCCGATGAGTGGACCGGGGAGCTGTTTTTT
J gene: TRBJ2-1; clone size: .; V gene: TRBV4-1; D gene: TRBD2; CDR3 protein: CASSQAPGTSRDEQFF; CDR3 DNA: TGCGCCAGCAGCCAAGCTCCCGGGACTAGCAGGGATGAGCAGTTCTTC
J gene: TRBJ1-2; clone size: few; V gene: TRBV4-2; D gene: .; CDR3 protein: CASSQAKAIYGYTF; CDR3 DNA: TGTGCCAGCAGCCAAGCCAAAGCGATCTATGGCTACACCTTC
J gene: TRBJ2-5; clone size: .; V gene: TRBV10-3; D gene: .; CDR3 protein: CAISGTGETQYF; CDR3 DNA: TGTGCCATCAGTGGAACGGGAGAGACCCAGTACTTC
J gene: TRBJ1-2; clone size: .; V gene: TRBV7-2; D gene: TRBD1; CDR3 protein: CASSLGDRVYGYTF; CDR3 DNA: TGTGCCAGCAGCTTAGGGGACAGGGTCTATGGCTACACCTTC
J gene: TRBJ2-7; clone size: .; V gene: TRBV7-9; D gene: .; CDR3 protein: CASSFPGLNYEQYF; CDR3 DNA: TGTGCCAGCAGCTTTCCGGGCCTTAACTACGAGCAGTACTTC
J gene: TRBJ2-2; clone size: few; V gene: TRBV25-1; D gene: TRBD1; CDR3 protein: CASRDGTVNTGELFF; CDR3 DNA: TGTGCCAGCAGAGACGGGACAGTGAACACCGGGGAGCTGTTTTTT
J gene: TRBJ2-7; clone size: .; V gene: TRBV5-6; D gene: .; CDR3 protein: CASSLEAPYEQYF; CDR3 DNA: TGTGCCAGCAGCTTGGAGGCCCCCTACGAGCAGTACTTC
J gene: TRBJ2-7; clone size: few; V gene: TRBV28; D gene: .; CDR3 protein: CASSFSGGTLYEQYF; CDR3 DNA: TGTGCCAGCAGTTTTAGCGGTGGAACTCTATACGAGCAGTACTTC
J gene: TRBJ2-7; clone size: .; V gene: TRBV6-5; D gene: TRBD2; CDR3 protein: CASSSESSGNDEQYF; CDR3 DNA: TGTGCCAGCAGTTCTGAATCTAGCGGGAACGACGAGCAGTACTTC
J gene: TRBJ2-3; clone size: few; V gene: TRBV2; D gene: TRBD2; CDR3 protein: CASSRLAGGPHTQYF; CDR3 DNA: TGTGCCAGCAGCAGACTAGCGGGAGGGCCGCATACGCAGTATTTT
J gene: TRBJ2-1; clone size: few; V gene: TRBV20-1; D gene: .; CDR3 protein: CSAQRNEQFF; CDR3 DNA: TGCAGTGCACAGCGTAATGAGCAGTTCTTC
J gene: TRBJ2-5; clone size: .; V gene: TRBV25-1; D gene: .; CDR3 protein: CASSDHTDRQETQYF; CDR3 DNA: TGTGCCAGCAGTGACCACACCGACCGCCAAGAGACCCAGTACTTC
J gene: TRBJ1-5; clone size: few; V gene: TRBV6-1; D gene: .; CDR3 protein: CASNLQGRIQPQHF; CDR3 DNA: TGTGCCAGCAATCTACAGGGAAGGATTCAGCCCCAGCATTTT
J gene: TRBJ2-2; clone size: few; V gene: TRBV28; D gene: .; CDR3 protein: CASSTQGGTGELFF; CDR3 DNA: TGTGCCAGCAGTACACAGGGAGGCACCGGGGAGCTGTTTTTT
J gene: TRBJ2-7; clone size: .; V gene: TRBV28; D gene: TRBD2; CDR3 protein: CASRIAGVAVGEQYF; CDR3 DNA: TGTGCCAGCAGAATAGCGGGAGTAGCGGTTGGAGAGCAGTACTTC
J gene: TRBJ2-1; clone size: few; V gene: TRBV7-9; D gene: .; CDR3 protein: CASSLEQGVWDEQFF; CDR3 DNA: TGTGCCAGCAGCTTAGAACAGGGAGTTTGGGATGAGCAGTTCTTC
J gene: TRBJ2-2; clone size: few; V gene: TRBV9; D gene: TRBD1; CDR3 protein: CASSVQGASGELFF; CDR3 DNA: TGTGCCAGCAGCGTCCAGGGGGCAAGCGGGGAGCTGTTTTTT
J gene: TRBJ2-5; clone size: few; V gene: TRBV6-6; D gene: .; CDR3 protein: CAGSPRDLKGETQYF; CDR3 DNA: TGTGCCGGTTCCCCAAGGGATCTAAAAGGGGAGACCCAGTACTTC
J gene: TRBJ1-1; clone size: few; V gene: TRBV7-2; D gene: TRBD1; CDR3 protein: CASSSQGPLAEAFF; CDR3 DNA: TGTGCCAGCAGCTCACAGGGGCCTCTAGCTGAAGCTTTCTTT